These 29 T cell receptor beta chains were all obtained from the same sample, sequenced in a study of beta chain features in type 1 diabetes. Sequenced material consisted of expressed TCRB transcripts (all of the isolated RNA was reverse transcribed). Clones were read by immunoSEQ multiplex PCR, and TCRdb kept only the in-frame ones, dropping some. The sample records fewer than 650,000 clones, roughly a sixth being singletons. The specimen was naive CD4+ T cells from blood. The receptors come from a man younger than 35 in good health.

This clone was counted between two and nine times. The rearrangement joins TRBV4-2 to TRBJ2-7; TRBD2 aligns across 10 bases. Germline V gene lookup returns CDR1 LGHNA and CDR2 YNFKEQ. V shed 0 bases and J 3 bases; nucleotides not matched to a gene: 5. The CDR3 is 16 amino acids. The CDR3 spells CASSQEVAGGFYEQYF. The CDR3 DNA is TGTGCCAGCAGCCAAGAAGTAGCGGGAGGCTTCTACGAGCAGTACTTC.

Here the CDR3 DNA reads TGTGCCAGCAGCTCGGAGAGGCCCAACACTGAAGCTTTCTTT. Its translation is CASSSERPNTEAFF. The chain is built from TRBV7-8 and TRBJ1-1; D not certain. Trimming took off 4 bases at V and 2 bases at J, with 11 bases between the two ends. The CDR3 covers 14 residues. Germline V gene sequence: CDR1 SGHVS, CDR2 FQNEAQ.

The chain uses TRBV27 and TRBJ2-5; 7 bases line up with TRBD1. The CDR3 extends over 14 amino acids. CDR1 is MNHEY and CDR2 is SMNVEV in the germline V gene (reference sequence). Trimming removed 10 bases from V and 7 bases from J; junction bases left unmatched: 15. CDR3 bases: TGTGCCACCCGCAACAGGGGCACATTGCCGACCCAGTACTTC. It is translated as CATRNRGTLPTQYF.

This chain links TRBV18 with TRBJ2-3, with D uncertain. The CDR3 spans 15 residues. Germline CDR1 and CDR2: KGHSH and LQKENI. Trimming took 1 base from V and 0 from J, leaving 8 bases between them. CDR3 sequence reads: CASSPLVGSTDTQYF. CDR3 sequence (DNA): TGTGCCAGCTCACCACTGGTGGGAAGCACAGATACGCAGTATTTT.

This clone has more than one count but fewer than ten. The chain has TRBV5-1 and TRBJ1-2; D remains ambiguous. The CDR3 loop spans 14 amino acids. Germline CDR1 is SGHRS and CDR2 is YFSETQ. Trimming removed 5 bases at V and 7 bases at J, with 18 bases between. This CDR3 reads CASRPGTEEGGYTF. Here the CDR3 DNA reads TGCGCCAGCAGGCCGGGAACCGAGGAGGGTGGCTACACCTTC.

The chain recombines TRBV2 with TRBJ2-7, with TRBD1 identical over 7 bases. Trimming took 5 bases from V and 9 from J; bases not matched to a gene: 10. Germline lookup yields CDR1 SNHLY and CDR2 FYNNEI. This CDR3 has 13 amino acids. The DNA of the CDR3 is TGTGCCAGCAGTATTGGACAGGACGGCGGGCAGTACTTC. Encoded protein: CASSIGQDGGQYF.

This rearrangement joins TRBV6-6 to TRBJ2-3; D perhaps matches TRBD2 (7 bases). Germline-derived CDR1 and CDR2 are MNHNY and SVGAGI (reference sequence). The CDR3 consists of 15 residues. V was shortened by 10 bases and J by 4 bases, with 21 bases between the two germline ends. The CDR3 DNA follows: TGTGCCACCTCCCCGGCGGGGGCGCCCCCAGATACGCAGTATTTT. Translating gives CATSPAGAPPDTQYF.

This clone was observed a handful of times. The gene calls are TRBV19 and TRBJ1-2, with 8 bases matching TRBD1. There are 17 residues in the CDR3. V lost 3 bases to trimming and J lost 4 bases; unmatched junction nucleotides: 13. In germline, CDR1 is LNHDA, CDR2 SQIVND (reference sequence). CDR3 in amino acids: CASSIFEKKTGAYGYTF. CDR3 nucleotide sequence: TGTGCCAGTAGTATTTTCGAGAAAAAGACAGGGGCCTATGGCTACACCTTC.

There are a few counts of this clone. The J gene is TRBJ2-1, the V gene TRBV28, with TRBD2 identical over 7 bases. This CDR3 is 15 amino acids long. Germline trimming cut 3 bases from V and 1 base from J; bases unmatched to any gene: 3. In germline, CDR1 is MDHEN, CDR2 SYDVKM. CDR3 DNA: TGTGCCAGCAGTTTTGCGGGAGTTTCCTACAATGAGCAGTTCTTC. Residues: CASSFAGVSYNEQFF.

V usage is TRBV18 and J usage is TRBJ2-7, with 7 bases lining up with TRBD1. This CDR3 has 16 residues. V gave up 3 bases and J gave up 3 bases; unmatched junction bases: 11. Looked up from germline, CDR1 is KGHSH and CDR2 is LQKENI. CDR3 amino acids: CASSPITGTALYEQYF. Written as DNA, the CDR3 is TGTGCCAGCTCACCGATCACCGGGACAGCACTCTACGAGCAGTACTTC.

The table lists this clone with a few counts. The chain is built from TRBV5-1 and TRBJ2-3; 10 positions agree with TRBD1. CDR3 size: 15 residues. The J segment lost 4 bases and the V segment lost 4 bases, leaving 6 bases of the junction unmatched. Germline lookup yields CDR1 SGHRS and CDR2 YFSETQ. CDR3 bases: TGCGCCAGCAGCCCTGGACAGGGGGGGCCAGATACGCAGTATTTT. The encoded protein is CASSPGQGGPDTQYF.

The CDR3 reads CASSYANSPLHF. In DNA form, the CDR3 reads TGTGCCAGCAGTTATGCCAATTCACCCCTCCACTTT. The chain carries TRBV6-5 and TRBJ1-6; D is uncertain. Germline values: CDR1 MNHEY, CDR2 SVGAGI. The CDR3 runs 12 residues. V was pared by 3 bases and J by 7 bases, with 4 bases between.

The chain couples TRBV27 to TRBJ2-2; TRBD2 matches 8 bases. The CDR3 is 16 residues long. Germline V gene sequence: CDR1 MNHEY, CDR2 SMNVEV (reference sequence). The trim removed 2 bases at V and 6 bases at J, leaving 8 bases unmatched. The CDR3 DNA is TGTGCCAGCAGTTTACGGTTCGGGAGGGCCCCCGGGGAGCTGTTTTTT. It encodes CASSLRFGRAPGELFF.

The chain links TRBV7-9 to TRBJ1-5, with unresolved D. This CDR3 is 14 amino acids long. V was trimmed by 0 bases and J by 7 bases, leaving 10 bases between them. Germline CDR1 reads SEHNR; CDR2 reads FQNEAQ (reference sequence). CDR3 in amino acids: CASSLATDGQPQHF. The CDR3 region has the DNA TGTGCCAGCAGCTTAGCAACGGATGGACAGCCCCAGCATTTT.

This clone was recorded a few times. The rearrangement links TRBV5-4 to TRBJ2-1; no firm D call. Germline V gene sequence: CDR1 SGHNT, CDR2 YYREEE (reference sequence). This CDR3 comprises 13 residues. V was pared by 1 base and J by 3 bases, with 5 bases between. The DNA of the CDR3 is TGTGCCAGCAGCTTGAATCTCTACAATGAGCAGTTCTTC. Translation: CASSLNLYNEQFF.

This clone was picked up a small number of times. The chain links TRBV28 to TRBJ1-2; D ambiguous. The V gene's germline CDR1 is MDHEN and CDR2 SYDVKM. This CDR3 contains 11 residues. V lost 6 bases and J lost 5, with 7 bases in between. The DNA of the CDR3 is TGTGCCAGCAGCCAACGTTATGGCTACACCTTC. Translated, it gives CASSQRYGYTF.

V is TRBV9 and J is TRBJ2-1; 11 bases are shared with TRBD2. Trimming at V came to 2 bases and at J to 8 bases, leaving 6 bases not matched to a gene. Germline lookup yields CDR1 SGDLS and CDR2 YYNGEE. The CDR3 length is 15 residues. This chain's CDR3 is CASSVTSGGGDEQFF. The CDR3 DNA reads TGTGCCAGCAGCGTCACTAGCGGGGGCGGCGATGAGCAGTTCTTC. The full variable domain, its missing parts supplied by reference TRBV9 and TRBJ2-1, is DSGVTQTPKHLITATGQRVTLRCSPRSGDLSVYWYQQSLDQGLQFLIQYYNGEERAKGNILERFSAQQFPDLHSELNLSSLELGDSALYFCASSVTSGGGDEQFFGPGTRLTVL.

The table lists this clone with a few counts. The V call is TRBV7-3, the J call TRBJ2-5; D remains unclear. Germline CDR1 reads SGHTA; CDR2 reads FQGTGA. The V end lost 2 bases, the J end lost 4 bases, and 8 bases lay between the germline ends. This CDR3 contains 13 residues. The CDR3 loop is CASSLGLSETQYF. CDR3 coding DNA: TGTGCCAGCAGCTTAGGCCTATCAGAGACCCAGTACTTC.

This clone has only a few counts. This sequence joins TRBV7-3 and TRBJ1-1; D call uncertain. The CDR3 covers 14 residues. V was cut by 2 bases and J by 4 bases, with 11 bases left in between. CDR1 is SGHTA, CDR2 FQGTGA, per germline. CDR3 sequence (DNA): TGTGCCAGCAGCTTAGGCCCCGCAGGCACTGAAGCTTTCTTT. This encodes CASSLGPAGTEAFF.

This clone appeared a few times. The J gene is TRBJ2-7, the V gene TRBV15; tentative D call: TRBD1 (6 bases). The CDR3 extends over 17 amino acids. V gave up 0 bases and J gave up 4 bases, with 19 bases separating them. CDR1 is LNHNV, CDR2 YYDKDF, per germline (reference sequence). CDR3 coding DNA: TGTGCCACCAGCAGAGATAGGCAGGGGACATCTCCTTACGAGCAGTACTTC. Translating it yields CATSRDRQGTSPYEQYF.

The chain links TRBV7-9 to TRBJ2-7; 7 bases are shared with TRBD1. V lost 8 bases and J lost 0; bases outside the gene matches: 10. Germline loops: CDR1 SEHNR, CDR2 FQNEAQ (reference sequence). The CDR3 spans 15 residues. The CDR3 bases are TGTGCCAGCGGAAGACTGGACAGGAGCTCCTACGAGCAGTACTTC. Amino acid sequence: CASGRLDRSSYEQYF.

This clone was counted between two and nine times. V and J are TRBV29-1 and TRBJ2-7; 10 nucleotides agree with TRBD2. CDR1 and CDR2 from the germline V gene are SQVTM and ANQGSEA. This CDR3 has 13 residues. Unmatched junction bases numbered 2, after V lost 2 bases and J lost 4 bases. The CDR3 protein is CSVESGRGYEQYF. As DNA, the CDR3 is TGCAGCGTTGAAAGCGGGAGGGGTTACGAGCAGTACTTC.

The rearrangement joins TRBV10-3 to TRBJ2-1; 7 bases match TRBD2. The CDR3 has 12 residues. Germline CDR1 and CDR2: ENHRY and SYGVKD. Trimming cost V 10 bases and J 4 bases; bases outside gene matches: 4. CDR3 loop: CATGGSYNEQFF. CDR3 nucleotides: TGTGCCACCGGCGGGAGTTACAATGAGCAGTTCTTC.

On this clone itself: Other DNA sequences in this sample translate to the same CDR3. This chain links TRBV4-2 with TRBJ2-7; 9 nucleotides match TRBD2. CDR1 LGHNA and CDR2 YNFKEQ come from the germline V gene. The J segment lost 2 bases and the V segment lost 3 bases, leaving 2 bases of the junction unmatched. There are 14 residues in the CDR3. The CDR3 sequence is CASSQVAGAYEQYF. The CDR3 region has the DNA TGTGCCAGCAGCCAGGTAGCGGGGGCCTACGAGCAGTACTTC.

Only a few counts were recorded for this clone. CDR3 in amino acids: CASSVSAGGTQETQYF. For the CDR3, the DNA is TGTGCCAGCAGCGTGTCCGCGGGAGGGACTCAAGAGACCCAGTACTTC. This chain links TRBV9 with TRBJ2-5; 9 nucleotides agree with TRBD2. V lost 2 bases to trimming and J lost 2 bases; unmatched junction nucleotides: 7. Germline CDR1 and CDR2: SGDLS and YYNGEE. The CDR3 is 16 amino acids.

This clone was picked up a small number of times. This chain connects TRBV4-3 to TRBJ2-6; no reliable D call. In germline, CDR1 is LGHNA, CDR2 YSLEER. V lost 0 bases and J 1 base, leaving 10 bases between the germline ends. The CDR3 covers 17 residues. The CDR3 sequence: CASSQDLIRSGANVLTF. The CDR3 nucleotides read TGCGCCAGCAGCCAAGATCTTATAAGGTCTGGGGCCAACGTCCTGACTTTC.

This chain joins TRBV7-8 and TRBJ2-7, with 10 bases aligning to TRBD2. The CDR3 extends over 15 amino acids. V shed 1 base and J 3 bases; nucleotides not matched to a gene: 3. Germline V gene data show CDR1 as SGHVS and CDR2 as FQNEAQ. The CDR3 sequence is CASSLGLAGNYEQYF. The CDR3 nucleotides are TGTGCCAGCAGCTTAGGACTAGCGGGTAACTACGAGCAGTACTTC.

This sequence joins TRBV11-3 and TRBJ1-1; no reliable D call. CDR1 is SGHNT and CDR2 is YENEEA in the germline V gene. The CDR3 is 12 amino acids. The V and J ends lost 4 bases and 4 bases respectively, with 7 bases between them. CDR3 nucleotide sequence: TGTGCCAGCAGCTACTGGGCCACTGAAGCTTTCTTT. It codes for CASSYWATEAFF. Full variable domain (missing parts from reference TRBV11-3 and TRBJ1-1): EAGVVQSPRYKIIEKKQPVAFWCNPISGHNTLYWYLQNLGQGPELLIRYENEEAVDDSQLPKDRFSAERLKGVDSTLKIQPAELGDSAVYLCASSYWATEAFFGQGTRLTVV.

This clone was observed a handful of times. The rearrangement links TRBV9 to TRBJ2-2; TRBD2 might be the D (5 bases). The CDR3 sequence is 16 residues long. CDR1 is SGDLS, CDR2 YYNGEE, per germline. Trimming left V 4 bases short and J 4 bases short, with 17 bases between. In nucleotides, the CDR3 is TGTGCCAGCAGCTCGAGAGGGATAAATCCCACCGGGGAGCTGTTTTTT. Protein sequence: CASSSRGINPTGELFF.